The 11 T cell receptor beta chains reported below all come from one sample, sequenced in a study of blood T cells in healthy people across ages. For the second PCR, which ran for about 6 to 11 cycles, a sample-barcoded 5' primer and a J-beta primer mix were used. TCRdb passed the 5' RACE reads through MiXCR, listing each CDR3 protein once. The sample holds about a million distinct CDR3 sequences; around two fifths are singletons and the top ten take around 12%. The specimen sequenced was blood. The receptors stem from a young man in good health.

The V and J genes are TRBV28 and TRBJ2-3, with a tentative D call TRBD2 (7 bases). This CDR3 is built from 19 residues. The germline V and J ends were trimmed by 0 bases and 2 bases, with 21 bases remaining between them. Germline CDR1 reads MDHEN; CDR2 reads SYDVKM. The CDR3 nucleotides read TGTGCCAGCAGTTTATGGCTCTGGAGGGCGGGGGCCTTCACAGATACGCAGTATTTT. It encodes CASSLWLWRAGAFTDTQYF. Based on the CDR3 plus reference TRBV28 and TRBJ2-3, the full variable domain is DVKVTQSSRYLVKRTGEKVFLECVQDMDHENMFWYRQDPGLGLRLIYFSYDVKMKEKGDIPEGYSVSREKKERFSLILESASTNQTSMYLCASSLWLWRAGAFTDTQYFGPGTRLTVL.

V gene TRBV7-3 combines with J gene TRBJ2-2; 7 bases fit TRBD1. This CDR3 has 17 residues. Germline CDR1 reads SGHTA; CDR2 reads FQGTGA. The ends lost 1 base at V and 2 bases at J; junction bases unmatched: 7. The CDR3 protein is CASSLNSYRGNTGELFF. The CDR3 DNA is TGTGCCAGCAGCTTAAATTCATACAGGGGTAACACCGGGGAGCTGTTTTTT.

The chain uses TRBV6-2 or TRBV6-3 and TRBJ2-1; TRBD2 matches at 15 bases. CDR3 length: 15 residues. V dropped 10 bases and J dropped 3; count of bases not matched to a gene: 4. The germline V gene has CDR1 MNHEY and CDR2 SVGEGT. CDR3 nucleotide sequence: TGTGCCACCGGGACTAGCGGGAGGAACTACAATGAGCAGTTCTTC. It codes for CATGTSGRNYNEQFF.

The DNA of the CDR3 is TGTGCCAGCAGCTTAGCGCTTGAGGGGGGGCCCCGCACAGATACGCAGTATTTT. Encoded protein: CASSLALEGGPRTDTQYF. The V and J genes are TRBV7-2 and TRBJ2-3, with a tentative D call TRBD2 (7 bases). CDR1 and CDR2 from the germline V gene are SGHTA and FQGNSA. This CDR3 has 18 residues. V lost 0 bases and J lost 1, with 17 bases in between.

This clonotype has more than one count but fewer than ten. The V gene is TRBV20-1, the J gene TRBJ2-3, with 10 nucleotides matching TRBD2. Germline V gives CDR1 DFQATT, CDR2 SNEGSKA (reference sequence). V gave up 3 bases and J gave up 5 bases; unmatched junction bases: 8. This CDR3 is 15 amino acids long. CDR3 residues: CSASLQRGGKDTQYF. For the CDR3, the DNA is TGCAGTGCTAGTCTACAGCGGGGGGGTAAAGATACGCAGTATTTT.

V is TRBV9 and J is TRBJ1-2, with 7 nucleotides matching TRBD1. Trimming removed 2 bases from V and 0 bases from J; junction bases left unmatched: 1. Germline CDR1 and CDR2: SGDLS and YYNGEE. This CDR3 is built from 14 residues. The CDR3: CASSVQGANYGYTF. The DNA of the CDR3 is TGTGCCAGCAGCGTGCAGGGGGCTAACTATGGCTACACCTTC.

The chain has TRBV5-1 and TRBJ2-3, with 11 bases matching TRBD2. Per germline, CDR1 SGHRS and CDR2 YFSETQ. CDR3 length equals 16 residues. V lost 7 bases to trimming and J lost 2 bases; unmatched junction nucleotides: 9. The CDR3 DNA is TGCGCCAGCGTGCTAGGGACTAGCGGTTTCACAGATACGCAGTATTTT. Its translation is CASVLGTSGFTDTQYF.

The chain couples TRBV29-1 to TRBJ2-3; TRBD2 matches 11 bases. This CDR3 contains 12 residues. CDR1 SQVTM and CDR2 ANQGSEA come from the germline V gene. J was trimmed by 6 bases and V by 4 bases; bases with no gene match: 0. CDR3 sequence reads: CSVVAGGDTQYF. CDR3 nucleotide sequence: TGCAGCGTTGTAGCGGGAGGGGATACGCAGTATTTT.

The chain couples TRBV5-1 to TRBJ1-5; no clear D gene. The CDR3 consists of 20 residues. V was shortened by 1 base and J by 7 bases, with 30 bases between the two germline ends. CDR1 and CDR2 (germline): SGHRS, YFSETQ. DNA of the CDR3: TGCGCCAGCAGCTTGTACTCGATCTCCGTGGCAGATTTGTCGAACCAGCCCCAGCATTTT. Protein sequence: CASSLYSISVADLSNQPQHF.

This clonotype was seen more than once but under ten times. The rearrangement joins TRBV20-1 to TRBJ2-5, with no clear D. The end of the DNA aligns better with TRBJ2-7, so the J call may be wrong. Germline V gene sequence: CDR1 DFQATT, CDR2 SNEGSKA (reference sequence). The CDR3 totals 12 residues. The CDR3 DNA follows: TGCAGTGCTAGCGATTCCGTCTACGAGCAGTACTTC. Translation gives CSASDSVYEQYF.

The V and J genes are TRBV19 and TRBJ1-5; 9 bases are a match to TRBD1. V shed 11 bases and J 7 bases; nucleotides not matched to a gene: 9. CDR1 is LNHDA and CDR2 is SQIVND in the germline V gene (reference sequence). The CDR3 spans 13 residues. CDR3 sequence: CAGAQTGGQPQHF. CDR3 bases: TGTGCCGGAGCTCAGACAGGGGGACAGCCCCAGCATTTT.